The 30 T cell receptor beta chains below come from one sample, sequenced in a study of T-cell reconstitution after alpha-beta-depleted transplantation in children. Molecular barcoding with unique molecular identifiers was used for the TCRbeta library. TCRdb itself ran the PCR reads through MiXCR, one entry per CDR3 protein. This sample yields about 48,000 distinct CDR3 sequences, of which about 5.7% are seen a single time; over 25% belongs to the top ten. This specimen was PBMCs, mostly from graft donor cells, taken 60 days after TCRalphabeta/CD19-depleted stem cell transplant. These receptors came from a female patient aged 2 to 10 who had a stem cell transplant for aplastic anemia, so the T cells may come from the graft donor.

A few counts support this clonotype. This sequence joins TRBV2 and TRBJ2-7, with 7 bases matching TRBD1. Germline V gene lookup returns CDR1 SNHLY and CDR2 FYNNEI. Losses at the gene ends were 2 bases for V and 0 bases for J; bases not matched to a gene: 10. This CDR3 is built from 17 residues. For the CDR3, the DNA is TGTGCCAGCAGTGAACCCCCGCGGACAGGAAACTCCTACGAGCAGTACTTC. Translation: CASSEPPRTGNSYEQYF.

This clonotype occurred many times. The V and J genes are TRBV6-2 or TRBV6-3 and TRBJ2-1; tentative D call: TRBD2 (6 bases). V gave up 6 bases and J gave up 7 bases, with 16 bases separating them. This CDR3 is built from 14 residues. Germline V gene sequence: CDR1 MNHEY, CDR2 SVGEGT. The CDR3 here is CASRSYRDSNEQFF. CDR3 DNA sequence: TGTGCCAGCAGGTCTTACCGGGACTCAAATGAGCAGTTCTTC.

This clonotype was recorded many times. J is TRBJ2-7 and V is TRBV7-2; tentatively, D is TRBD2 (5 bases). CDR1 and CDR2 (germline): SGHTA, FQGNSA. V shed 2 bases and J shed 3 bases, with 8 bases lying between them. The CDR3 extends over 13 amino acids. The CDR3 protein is CASSLSGIYEQYF. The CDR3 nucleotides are TGTGCCAGCAGCTTATCCGGGATCTACGAGCAGTACTTC.

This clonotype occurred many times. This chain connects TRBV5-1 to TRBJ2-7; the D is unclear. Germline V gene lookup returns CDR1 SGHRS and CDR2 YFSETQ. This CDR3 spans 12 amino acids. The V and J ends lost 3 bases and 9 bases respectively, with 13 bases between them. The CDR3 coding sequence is TGCGCCAGCAGCTCGGACCGGCTCGGGCAGTACTTC. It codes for CASSSDRLGQYF.

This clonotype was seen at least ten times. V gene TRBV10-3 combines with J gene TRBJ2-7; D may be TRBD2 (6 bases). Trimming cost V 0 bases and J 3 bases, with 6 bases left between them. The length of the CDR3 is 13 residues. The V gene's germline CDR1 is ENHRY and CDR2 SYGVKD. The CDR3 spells CAISESGGYEQYF. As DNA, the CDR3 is TGTGCCATCAGTGAGTCGGGGGGCTACGAGCAGTACTTC.

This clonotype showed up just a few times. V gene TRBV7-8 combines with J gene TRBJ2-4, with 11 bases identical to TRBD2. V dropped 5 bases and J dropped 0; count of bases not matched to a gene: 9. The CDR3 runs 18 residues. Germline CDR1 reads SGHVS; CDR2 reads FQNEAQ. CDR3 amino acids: CASSLGLAVSLAKNIQYF. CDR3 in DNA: TGTGCCAGCAGCCTGGGACTAGCGGTGTCTCTAGCCAAAAACATTCAGTACTTC.

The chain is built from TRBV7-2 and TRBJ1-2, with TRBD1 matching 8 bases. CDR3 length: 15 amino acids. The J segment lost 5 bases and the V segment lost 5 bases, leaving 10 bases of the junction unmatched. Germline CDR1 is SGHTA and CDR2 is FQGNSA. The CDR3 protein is CASSGQGQGLYGYTF. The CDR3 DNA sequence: TGTGCCAGCAGCGGACAAGGACAGGGCCTTTATGGCTACACCTTC.

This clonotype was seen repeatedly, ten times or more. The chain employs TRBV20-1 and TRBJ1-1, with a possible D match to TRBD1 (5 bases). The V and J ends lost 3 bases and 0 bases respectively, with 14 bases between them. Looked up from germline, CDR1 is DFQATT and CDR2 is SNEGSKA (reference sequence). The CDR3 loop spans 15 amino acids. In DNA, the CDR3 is TGCAGTGCTAGGCACCCCCAGGGTTTGAACACTGAAGCTTTCTTT. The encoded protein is CSARHPQGLNTEAFF.

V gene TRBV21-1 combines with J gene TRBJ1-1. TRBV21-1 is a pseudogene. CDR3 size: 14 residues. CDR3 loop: CASSKAGGDTEAFF. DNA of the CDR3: TGTGCCAGCAGCAAAGCCGGGGGGGACACTGAAGCTTTCTTT.

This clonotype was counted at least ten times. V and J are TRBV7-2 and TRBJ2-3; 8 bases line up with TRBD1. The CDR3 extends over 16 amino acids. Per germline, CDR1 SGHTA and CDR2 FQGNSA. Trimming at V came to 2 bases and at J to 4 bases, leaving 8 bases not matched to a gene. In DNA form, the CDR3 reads TGTGCCAGCAGCTTATTGTCAGGGGGCGTAGCAGATACGCAGTATTTT. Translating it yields CASSLLSGGVADTQYF.

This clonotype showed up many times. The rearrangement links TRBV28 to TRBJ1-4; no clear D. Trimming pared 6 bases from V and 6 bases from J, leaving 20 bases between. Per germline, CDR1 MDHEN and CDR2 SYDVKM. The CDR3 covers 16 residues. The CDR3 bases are TGTGCCAGCAGCCGTTCCTCCGGGCCCAAATATGAAAAACTGTTTTTT. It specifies CASSRSSGPKYEKLFF.

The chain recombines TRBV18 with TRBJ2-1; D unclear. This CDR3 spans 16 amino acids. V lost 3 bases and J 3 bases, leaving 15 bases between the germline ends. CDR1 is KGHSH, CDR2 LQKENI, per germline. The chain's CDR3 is CASSPYGVGFYNEQFF. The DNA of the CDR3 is TGTGCCAGCTCACCGTATGGCGTCGGCTTCTACAATGAGCAGTTCTTC.

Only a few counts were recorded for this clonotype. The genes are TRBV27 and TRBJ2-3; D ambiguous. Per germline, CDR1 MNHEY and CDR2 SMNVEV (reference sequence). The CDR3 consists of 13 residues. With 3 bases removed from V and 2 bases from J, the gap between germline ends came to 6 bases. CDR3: CASSFYPTDTQYF. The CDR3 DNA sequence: TGTGCCAGCAGTTTTTACCCCACAGATACGCAGTATTTT.

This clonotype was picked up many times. The CDR3 region has the DNA TGCGCCAGCAGTCCCGCCACCGGGACGGTCTACAATGAGCAGTTCTTC. Translation: CASSPATGTVYNEQFF. V and J are TRBV5-1 and TRBJ2-1; D may correspond to TRBD1 or TRBD2 (5 bases each). The CDR3 spans 16 residues. Germline CDR1 and CDR2: SGHRS and YFSETQ. The V and J ends lost 5 bases and 3 bases respectively, with 18 bases between them.

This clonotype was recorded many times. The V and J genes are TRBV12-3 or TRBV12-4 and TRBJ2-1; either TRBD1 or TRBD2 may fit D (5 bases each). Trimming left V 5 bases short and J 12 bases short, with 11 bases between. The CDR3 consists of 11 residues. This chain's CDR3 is CASSGGQVQFF. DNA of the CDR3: TGTGCCAGCAGTGGGGGTCAAGTGCAGTTCTTC.

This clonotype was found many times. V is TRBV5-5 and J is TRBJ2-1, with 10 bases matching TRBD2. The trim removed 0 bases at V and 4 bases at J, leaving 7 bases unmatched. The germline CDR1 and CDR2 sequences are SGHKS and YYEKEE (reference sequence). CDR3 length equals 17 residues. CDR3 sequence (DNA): TGTGCCAGCAGCTTGGCGGCTAGCGGGGGTCTATACAATGAGCAGTTCTTC. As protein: CASSLAASGGLYNEQFF.

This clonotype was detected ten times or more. CDR3 residues: CASSLPGLAGDREQYF. CDR3 in DNA: TGCGCCAGCAGCCTTCCGGGACTAGCGGGAGACCGAGAGCAGTACTTC. The genes are TRBV5-1 and TRBJ2-7, with 14 bases lining up with TRBD2. Germline lookup yields CDR1 SGHRS and CDR2 YFSETQ. The trim removed 4 bases at V and 7 bases at J, leaving 10 bases unmatched. CDR3 length equals 16 residues.

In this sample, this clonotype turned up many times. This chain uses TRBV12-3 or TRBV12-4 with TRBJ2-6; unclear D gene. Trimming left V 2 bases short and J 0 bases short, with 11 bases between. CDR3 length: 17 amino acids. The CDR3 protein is CASSLNPLSSGANVLTF. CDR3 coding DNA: TGTGCCAGCAGTTTAAATCCCCTGAGCTCTGGGGCCAACGTCCTGACTTTC.

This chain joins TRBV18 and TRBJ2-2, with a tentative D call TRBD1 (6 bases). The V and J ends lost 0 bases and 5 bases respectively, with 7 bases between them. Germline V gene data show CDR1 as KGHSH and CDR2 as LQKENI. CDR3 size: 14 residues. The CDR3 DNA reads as TGTGCCAGCTCACCACCCACAGGGACCGGGGAGCTGTTTTTT. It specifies CASSPPTGTGELFF.

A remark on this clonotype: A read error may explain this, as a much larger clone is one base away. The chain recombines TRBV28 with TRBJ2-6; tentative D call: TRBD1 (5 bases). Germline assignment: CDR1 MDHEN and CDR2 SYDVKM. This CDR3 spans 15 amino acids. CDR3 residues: CSSSFIGAGANVLTF. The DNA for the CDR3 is TGTTCCAGCAGTTTCATAGGGGCTGGGGCCAACGTCCTGACTTTC. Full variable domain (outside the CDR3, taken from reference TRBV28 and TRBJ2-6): DVKVTQSSRYLVKRTGEKVFLECVQDMDHENMFWYRQDPGLGLRLIYFSYDVKMKEKGDIPEGYSVSREKKERFSLILESASTNQTSMYLCSSSFIGAGANVLTFGAGSRLTVL.

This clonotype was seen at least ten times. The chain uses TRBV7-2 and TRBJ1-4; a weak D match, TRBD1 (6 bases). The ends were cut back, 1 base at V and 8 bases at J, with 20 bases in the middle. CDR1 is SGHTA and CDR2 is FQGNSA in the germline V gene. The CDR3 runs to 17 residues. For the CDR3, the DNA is TGTGCCAGCAGCTTAGTCAGCCCGGGGGGGCGGGGAGAAAAACTGTTTTTT. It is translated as CASSLVSPGGRGEKLFF.

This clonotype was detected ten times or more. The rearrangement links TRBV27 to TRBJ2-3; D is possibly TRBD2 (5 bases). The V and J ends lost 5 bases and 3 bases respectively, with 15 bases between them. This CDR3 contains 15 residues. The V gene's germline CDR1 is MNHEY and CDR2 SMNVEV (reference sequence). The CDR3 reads CASSLSRGRTDTQYF. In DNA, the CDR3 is TGTGCCAGCAGTCTCTCCCGGGGTAGGACAGATACGCAGTATTTT.

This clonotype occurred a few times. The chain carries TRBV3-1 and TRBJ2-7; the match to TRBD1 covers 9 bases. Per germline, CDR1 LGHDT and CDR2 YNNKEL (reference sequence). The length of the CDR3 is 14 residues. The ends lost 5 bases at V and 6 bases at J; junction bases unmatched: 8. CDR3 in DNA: TGTGCCAGCAGCGTACGGGACAGGGACTCCGAGCAGTACTTC. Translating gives CASSVRDRDSEQYF.

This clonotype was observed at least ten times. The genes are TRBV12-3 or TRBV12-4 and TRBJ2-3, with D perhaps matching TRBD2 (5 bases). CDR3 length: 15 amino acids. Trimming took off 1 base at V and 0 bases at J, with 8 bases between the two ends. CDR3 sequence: CASSLDPGSTDTQYF. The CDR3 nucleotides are TGTGCCAGCAGTTTAGATCCGGGAAGCACAGATACGCAGTATTTT.

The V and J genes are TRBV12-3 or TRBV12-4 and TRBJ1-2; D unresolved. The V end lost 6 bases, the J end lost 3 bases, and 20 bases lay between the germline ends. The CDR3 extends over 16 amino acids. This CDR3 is CASSEPVEGEDYGYTF. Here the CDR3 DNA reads TGTGCCAGCAGCGAACCTGTCGAGGGCGAGGACTATGGCTACACCTTC.

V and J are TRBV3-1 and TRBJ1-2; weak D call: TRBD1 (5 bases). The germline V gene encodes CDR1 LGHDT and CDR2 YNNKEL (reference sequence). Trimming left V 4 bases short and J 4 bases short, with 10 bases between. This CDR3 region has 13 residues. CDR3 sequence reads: CASSRGTVYGYTF. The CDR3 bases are TGTGCCAGCAGCCGCGGGACGGTCTATGGCTACACCTTC.

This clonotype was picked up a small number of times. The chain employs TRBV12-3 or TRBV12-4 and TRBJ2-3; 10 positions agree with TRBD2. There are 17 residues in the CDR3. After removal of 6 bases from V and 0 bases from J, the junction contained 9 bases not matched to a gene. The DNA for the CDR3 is TGTGCCAGCAGGAAGACTAGCGGGTTTCTTAGCACAGATACGCAGTATTTT. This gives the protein CASRKTSGFLSTDTQYF.

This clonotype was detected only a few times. The CDR3 loop reads CASSPGAATRTSGSETQYF. CDR3 sequence (DNA): TGCGCCAGCAGTCCAGGGGCAGCTACAAGGACTAGCGGGAGTGAGACCCAGTACTTC. The V and J genes are TRBV5-1 and TRBJ2-5, with 13 bases fitting TRBD2. From germline, CDR1 is SGHRS and CDR2 YFSETQ. J was trimmed by 5 bases and V by 5 bases; bases with no gene match: 18. This CDR3 region has 19 residues. Supplemented by reference TRBV5-1 and TRBJ2-5, the full variable domain reads KAGVTQTPRYLIKTRGQQVTLSCSPISGHRSVSWYQQTPGQGLQFLFEYFSETQRNKGNFPGRFSGRQFSNSRSEMNVSTLELGDSALYLCASSPGAATRTSGSETQYFGPGTRLLVL.

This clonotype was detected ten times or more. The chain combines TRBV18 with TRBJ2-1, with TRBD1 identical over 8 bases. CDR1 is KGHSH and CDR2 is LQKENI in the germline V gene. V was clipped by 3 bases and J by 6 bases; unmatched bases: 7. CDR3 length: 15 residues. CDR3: CASSPDRVMGNEQFF. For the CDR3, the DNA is TGTGCCAGCTCACCGGACAGGGTAATGGGCAATGAGCAGTTCTTC.

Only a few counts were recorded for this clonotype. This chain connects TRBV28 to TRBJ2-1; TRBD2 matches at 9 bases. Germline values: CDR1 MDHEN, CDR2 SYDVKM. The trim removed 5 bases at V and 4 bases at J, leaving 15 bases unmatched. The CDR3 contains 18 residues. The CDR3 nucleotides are TGTGCCAGCAGTCTCGTGGGGACCCTAGCGGGGAATTACAATGAGCAGTTCTTC. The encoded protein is CASSLVGTLAGNYNEQFF.